Following are 3 T cell receptor beta chains from one sample sequenced in a study of PD-1 blockade in classical Hodgkin lymphoma. Assay used: immunoSEQ multiplex PCR; TCRdb lists only in-frame clones, some missing. This table holds approximately 47,000 clones, roughly 93% found once. Time point meaning: newly diagnosed, previously untreated cHL patient sample. The specimen was peripheral blood mononuclear cells (PBMCs). These receptors all stem from a human donor with classical Hodgkin lymphoma.

The chain couples TRBV5-1 to TRBJ2-2; 8 nucleotides match TRBD1. The CDR3 totals 15 residues. Looked up from germline, CDR1 is SGHRS and CDR2 is YFSETQ. V shed 4 bases and J 5 bases; nucleotides not matched to a gene: 7. In DNA form, the CDR3 reads TGCGCCAGCAGCCTCAGACAGGGGTGGACCGGGGAGCTGTTTTTT. This codes for CASSLRQGWTGELFF. Filled out from reference TRBV5-1 and TRBJ2-2, the complete variable domain reads KAGVTQTPRYLIKTRGQQVTLSCSPISGHRSVSWYQQTPGQGLQFLFEYFSETQRNKGNFPGRFSGRQFSNSRSEMNVSTLELGDSALYLCASSLRQGWTGELFFGEGSRLTVL.

The V gene is TRBV9, the J gene TRBJ1-2; TRBD1 matches at 10 bases. The CDR3 covers 14 residues. V was pared by 3 bases and J by 6 bases, with 5 bases of the junction left unmatched. The germline gives CDR1 SGDLS, CDR2 YYNGEE. Written as DNA, the CDR3 is TGTGCCAGCAGCGCCCATGGGACAGGGGATGGCTACACCTTC. Translated: CASSAHGTGDGYTF.

The J gene is TRBJ1-1, the V gene TRBV6-1; no firm D call. V lost 5 bases and J lost 5, with 12 bases in between. Germline CDR1 is MNHNS and CDR2 is SASEGT. This CDR3 is 13 amino acids long. DNA of the CDR3: TGTGCCAGCAGTCCTTACTCAGGTACTGAAGCTTTCTTT. This translates into CASSPYSGTEAFF.